The 25 T cell receptor beta chains reported below all come from one sample, sequenced in a study of vaccination and CD4 T cells after COVID-19. Noted treatment: roughly ten-day PBMC culture with coronavirus spike peptide pools or control peptides (ViraFEST assay). Their antigens are not known. The study sequenced cultured CD4+ T cell DNA using the Oncomine TCR Beta short-read assay. Using its own MiXCR run on the PCR reads, TCRdb lists one record per CDR3 protein. The sample contains roughly 17,000 distinct CDR3 sequences, around 35% of which appear only once. Material: CD4+ T cells from blood, cultured in vitro. These receptors came from a human donor who had recovered from COVID-19.

In its sample, this clonotype was seen a few times. This sequence joins TRBV10-3 and TRBJ2-1; the D is unclear. In germline, CDR1 is ENHRY, CDR2 SYGVKD. The V end lost 3 bases, the J end lost 4 bases, and 4 bases lay between the germline ends. CDR3 length: 12 residues. CDR3 loop: CAISDSYNEQFF. In DNA, the CDR3 is TGTGCCATCAGTGACAGTTACAATGAGCAGTTCTTC.

This clonotype has only a few counts. This chain links TRBV20-1 with TRBJ2-6; the D gene is possibly TRBD1 (6 bases). There are 15 residues in the CDR3. Germline values: CDR1 DFQATT, CDR2 SNEGSKA (reference sequence). Trimming took 5 bases from V and 2 from J, leaving 13 bases between them. CDR3 sequence (DNA): TGCAGTGCTTCGTACAGGGTCACTGGGGCCAACGTCCTGACTTTC. As protein: CSASYRVTGANVLTF.

CDR3 sequence (DNA): TGTGCCAGCAGGAGGACCCCCCCAATGGAGACCCAGTACTTC. Residues: CASRRTPPMETQYF. The chain couples TRBV6-2 or TRBV6-3 to TRBJ2-5; D not certain. Germline V gene data show CDR1 as MNHEY and CDR2 as SVGEGT. V gave up 6 bases and J gave up 5 bases, with 16 bases separating them. The length of the CDR3 is 14 residues.

This clonotype was observed a handful of times. J is TRBJ1-1 and V is TRBV5-4; D call uncertain. This CDR3 region has 15 residues. Germline CDR1 and CDR2: SGHNT and YYREEE (reference sequence). The V end lost 5 bases, the J end lost 0 bases, and 14 bases lay between the germline ends. The CDR3 protein is CASSPDPSMNTEAFF. CDR3 sequence (DNA): TGTGCCAGCAGTCCTGACCCATCAATGAACACTGAAGCTTTCTTT.

This clonotype rates as medium-sized. The chain uses TRBV6-4 and TRBJ2-1, with 12 bases aligning to TRBD2. Per the germline V gene, CDR1 is MRHNA and CDR2 is SNTAGT. CDR3 size: 15 residues. J lost 6 bases, V lost 0 bases, and 0 bases had no gene match. CDR3 in DNA: TGTGCCAGCAGTGACTCGACTAGCGGGAGCAATGAGCAGTTCTTC. The encoded protein is CASSDSTSGSNEQFF.

The chain uses TRBV4-1 and TRBJ2-5, with D hard to call. The CDR3 covers 14 residues. The V and J ends lost 3 bases and 0 bases respectively, with 8 bases between them. Germline V lookup: CDR1 MGHRA, CDR2 YSYEKL. The CDR3 nucleotides are TGCGCCAGCAGCCATATCCGGGACCAAGAGACCCAGTACTTC. Translated, it gives CASSHIRDQETQYF.

This clonotype has only a few counts. The J gene is TRBJ2-5, the V gene TRBV12-3 or TRBV12-4, with unresolved D. The CDR3 consists of 13 residues. Trimming cost V 5 bases and J 2 bases, with 9 bases left between them. The CDR3 loop is CASSGNMQETQYF. The DNA for the CDR3 is TGTGCCAGCAGTGGGAACATGCAAGAGACCCAGTACTTC.

The chain joins TRBV20-1 to TRBJ2-2; TRBD2 might be the D (6 bases). V lost 0 bases, J lost 2 bases, and 13 bases lay in between. The CDR3 covers 16 residues. Germline V gives CDR1 DFQATT, CDR2 SNEGSKA (reference sequence). The CDR3 loop reads CSAREAGGANTGELFF. The CDR3 DNA reads as TGCAGTGCTAGAGAAGCGGGCGGGGCAAACACCGGGGAGCTGTTTTTT.

This clonotype has just one count. The genes are TRBV28 and TRBJ1-2, with D unresolved. This CDR3 region has 10 residues. V lost 5 bases to trimming and J lost 5 bases, with 3 bases between them. Germline values: CDR1 MDHEN, CDR2 SYDVKM. The DNA of the CDR3 is TGTGCCAGCAGTAAATATGGCTACACCTTC. Translating it yields CASSKYGYTF.

This clonotype was found a few times. The chain couples TRBV19 to TRBJ2-7, with 10 bases matching TRBD2. Germline V gene lookup returns CDR1 LNHDA and CDR2 SQIVND (reference sequence). V lost 11 bases and J lost 0; bases outside the gene matches: 4. This CDR3 spans 13 amino acids. The CDR3 loop reads CAVGTSDSYEQYF. Written as DNA, the CDR3 is TGTGCCGTGGGGACTAGCGACTCCTACGAGCAGTACTTC.

The chain combines TRBV5-1 with TRBJ2-2, with D perhaps TRBD1 (5 bases). Trimming removed 4 bases at V and 1 base at J, with 11 bases between. The length of the CDR3 is 15 residues. Germline loops: CDR1 SGHRS, CDR2 YFSETQ. The CDR3 coding sequence is TGCGCCAGCAGCCCCTGGACACTGAACACCGGGGAGCTGTTTTTT. Translation gives CASSPWTLNTGELFF.

The CDR3 nucleotides are TGCATACTATTGCGGGAGGGCCGCGAGCAGTACTTC. Translating gives CILLREGREQYF. The genes are TRBV29-1 and TRBJ2-7; the match to TRBD2 covers 9 bases. Germline CDR1 and CDR2: SQVTM and ANQGSEA. CDR3 length equals 12 residues.

In its sample, this clonotype was seen a few times. The V gene is TRBV20-1, the J gene TRBJ2-2; 8 nucleotides align to TRBD1. Germline V gene sequence: CDR1 DFQATT, CDR2 SNEGSKA (reference sequence). CDR3 size: 13 residues. J lost 7 bases, V lost 3 bases, and 4 bases had no gene match. The CDR3 bases are TGCAGTGCTAGGGACAGGGCTGGCGGGGAGCTGTTTTTT. Its translation is CSARDRAGGELFF.

CDR3 coding DNA: TGTGCCAGCAGTGATACGTGGGGACGTACTGAAGCTTTCTTT. Translation gives CASSDTWGRTEAFF. This chain joins TRBV2 and TRBJ1-1, with a weak D call TRBD1 (5 bases). V gave up 3 bases and J gave up 5 bases, with 13 bases separating them. This CDR3 spans 14 amino acids. Germline CDR1 SNHLY, CDR2 FYNNEI.

Only a few counts were recorded for this clonotype. This chain connects TRBV6-1 to TRBJ1-6, with a weak D call TRBD1 (5 bases). This CDR3 is 16 amino acids long. Germline assignment: CDR1 MNHNS and CDR2 SASEGT. V lost 6 bases and J lost 5, with 17 bases in between. The CDR3 bases are TGTGCCAGCAGACGGAACCGGGACCGACATAATTCACCCCTCCACTTT. As protein: CASRRNRDRHNSPLHF.

Only a few counts were recorded for this clonotype. DNA of the CDR3: TGTGCCAGCAGTAAAAGCGGGACAGGGGATGCCACCTACGAGCAGTACTTC. Protein product: CASSKSGTGDATYEQYF. The V and J genes are TRBV27 and TRBJ2-7; 10 nucleotides line up with TRBD1. CDR3 length: 17 residues. Unmatched junction bases numbered 12, after V lost 5 bases and J lost 2 bases. Germline CDR1 and CDR2: MNHEY and SMNVEV (reference sequence).

The V and J genes are TRBV7-2 and TRBJ2-3; no reliable D call. Germline-derived CDR1 and CDR2 are SGHTA and FQGNSA. V shed 4 bases and J shed 2 bases, with 10 bases lying between them. CDR3 length: 14 amino acids. The CDR3 spells CASSSAGSTDTQYF. CDR3 bases: TGTGCCAGCAGCTCCGCCGGGTCCACAGATACGCAGTATTTT.

In this sample, this clonotype turned up a few times. The chain employs TRBV28 and TRBJ2-5; D possibly corresponds to TRBD2 (5 bases). The germline V and J ends were trimmed by 6 bases and 5 bases, with 22 bases remaining between them. Germline CDR1 is MDHEN and CDR2 is SYDVKM. CDR3 size: 16 residues. Here the CDR3 reads CASSLASGLNGETQYF. The CDR3 DNA sequence: TGTGCCAGCAGCTTGGCAAGCGGCCTGAACGGGGAGACCCAGTACTTC.

The rearrangement links TRBV10-3 to TRBJ2-3; possible D gene TRBD2, 5 bases. CDR3 size: 14 residues. V lost 4 bases and J lost 4, with 12 bases in between. Germline values: CDR1 ENHRY, CDR2 SYGVKD. CDR3 region: CAISVRETPDTQYF. In DNA form, the CDR3 reads TGTGCCATCAGTGTCCGGGAAACCCCAGATACGCAGTATTTT.

The V gene is TRBV7-9, the J gene TRBJ2-3, with 11 bases identical to TRBD2. This CDR3 contains 16 residues. V shed 6 bases and J 0 bases; nucleotides not matched to a gene: 5. The V gene's germline CDR1 is SEHNR and CDR2 FQNEAQ (reference sequence). The CDR3 DNA follows: TGTGCCAGCAGACCCAGGACTAGCGGGAGCACAGATACGCAGTATTTT. It codes for CASRPRTSGSTDTQYF.

J is TRBJ2-3 and V is TRBV23-1, with D maybe TRBD1 (6 bases). TRBV23-1 is treated as an ORF (open reading frame) with a function not yet certain. The CDR3 consists of 14 residues. Trimming took 3 bases from V and 2 from J, leaving 9 bases between them. As DNA, the CDR3 is TGCGCCAGCAGTCACCTGGGACACACAGATACGCAGTATTTT. Its protein is CASSHLGHTDTQYF.

This clonotype was counted only a few times. This chain connects TRBV27 to TRBJ2-2, with a weak D call TRBD2 (5 bases). Germline CDR1 MNHEY, CDR2 SMNVEV (reference sequence). The V end was cut by 2 bases, the J end by 4 bases, with 11 bases between. This CDR3 region has 15 residues. The CDR3 coding sequence is TGTGCCAGCAGTTTAAATAGGGCGGGCACCGGGGAGCTGTTTTTT. It encodes CASSLNRAGTGELFF.

J is TRBJ1-1 and V is TRBV5-5; the D is unclear. CDR1 SGHKS and CDR2 YYEKEE come from the germline V gene (reference sequence). There are 14 residues in the CDR3. Trimming pared 4 bases from V and 1 base from J, leaving 11 bases between. DNA of the CDR3: TGTGCCAGCAGCAAATGGACGGGGAACACTGAAGCTTTCTTT. Amino acids: CASSKWTGNTEAFF.

V gene TRBV27 combines with J gene TRBJ2-2, with D perhaps given as TRBD1 or TRBD2 (6 bases each). There are 20 residues in the CDR3. The germline CDR1 and CDR2 sequences are MNHEY and SMNVEV (reference sequence). The ends were cut back, 0 bases at V and 7 bases at J, with 27 bases in the middle. This CDR3 reads CASSLSDYGGRPGLYGELFF. CDR3 DNA: TGTGCCAGCAGTTTATCGGACTACGGGGGCCGGCCGGGTTTATACGGGGAGCTGTTTTTT.

This chain links TRBV20-1 with TRBJ2-1; a possible D gene is TRBD2 (6 bases). Trimming took off 0 bases at V and 7 bases at J, with 19 bases between the two ends. The length of the CDR3 is 16 residues. Germline loops: CDR1 DFQATT, CDR2 SNEGSKA (reference sequence). The CDR3 is CSARDPGSHQVNEQFF. CDR3 sequence (DNA): TGCAGTGCTAGAGACCCCGGGAGCCACCAGGTAAATGAGCAGTTCTTC.